What follows are 11 T cell receptor beta chains derived from one specimen sequenced in a study of long-term antiretroviral therapy in people with HIV. The run of the v3.0 immunoSEQ assay was at survey level. TCRdb's copy holds only in-frame clones and misses some; the assay was immunoSEQ multiplex PCR. The table lists some 25,000 clones, roughly 87% of them singletons. Sequencing was performed on unsorted PBMCs, taken 1.1 years before starting antiretroviral therapy. Receptor source: a woman younger than 45 with HIV.

The rearrangement uses TRBV5-8 and TRBJ1-1, with D tentatively TRBD1 (6 bases). CDR1 and CDR2 (germline): SGHTS, YDEGEE. The CDR3 is made up of 16 amino acids. V lost 0 bases and J lost 4, with 16 bases in between. The CDR3 region has the DNA TGTGCCAGCAGCTTGGTAATGCCCGGGGGGGCCACTGAAGCTTTCTTT. The encoded protein is CASSLVMPGGATEAFF.

The chain has TRBV4-1 and TRBJ1-1; TRBD1 might be the D (6 bases). CDR1 MGHRA and CDR2 YSYEKL come from the germline V gene. This CDR3 region has 15 residues. V was pared by 3 bases and J by 4 bases, with 15 bases between. The CDR3 is CASSQIGGLATEAFF. CDR3 nucleotide sequence: TGCGCCAGCAGCCAGATAGGGGGGTTAGCCACTGAAGCTTTCTTT.

The chain has TRBV6-5 and TRBJ1-1; D possibly corresponds to TRBD1 (5 bases). The V gene lost 2 bases and the J gene lost 5 bases, with 9 bases spanning the gap. CDR1 and CDR2 from the germline V gene are MNHEY and SVGAGI. This CDR3 contains 13 residues. CDR3 region: CASSYGGGTEAFF. The CDR3, as DNA: TGTGCCAGCAGTTACGGGGGAGGGACTGAAGCTTTCTTT.

This clone was seen a few times. V is TRBV5-1 and J is TRBJ2-1; 11 bases map to TRBD2. V lost 5 bases, J lost 0 bases, and 4 bases stayed unmatched. The CDR3 runs 16 residues. Germline loops: CDR1 SGHRS, CDR2 YFSETQ. CDR3 DNA: TGCGCCAGCAGAGCTAGCGGGGGGAGCTCCTACAATGAGCAGTTCTTC. It is translated as CASRASGGSSYNEQFF.

This clone was observed a single time. The chain is built from TRBV6-1 and TRBJ1-2, with D unclear. Germline-derived CDR1 and CDR2 are MNHNS and SASEGT. With 4 bases removed from V and 2 bases from J, the gap between germline ends came to 8 bases. This CDR3 comprises 13 residues. The DNA of the CDR3 is TGTGCCAGCAGTGTTGACGGAAACTATGGCTACACCTTC. Translated: CASSVDGNYGYTF.

This rearrangement joins TRBV27 to TRBJ2-2; TRBD2 matches 7 bases. The CDR3 consists of 14 residues. CDR1 is MNHEY, CDR2 SMNVEV, per germline (reference sequence). Germline trimming cut 6 bases from V and 7 bases from J; bases unmatched to any gene: 8. CDR3 loop: CASRAVAGIGELFF. The CDR3 DNA is TGTGCCAGCAGGGCGGTAGCGGGTATCGGGGAGCTGTTTTTT.

The V gene is TRBV7-9, the J gene TRBJ2-1; a possible D gene is TRBD2 (6 bases). CDR1 SEHNR and CDR2 FQNEAQ come from the germline V gene (reference sequence). The CDR3 length is 13 residues. Trimming shortened V by 1 base and J by 7 bases, and 8 bases separated the two germline ends. The CDR3 sequence: CASSLDGGNEQFF. The CDR3 nucleotides are TGTGCCAGCAGCTTAGATGGGGGGAATGAGCAGTTCTTC.

The rearrangement uses TRBV5-1 and TRBJ1-1; weak D call: TRBD1 (6 bases). CDR1 is SGHRS and CDR2 is YFSETQ in the germline V gene. V was trimmed by 4 bases and J by 2 bases, leaving 12 bases between them. The length of the CDR3 is 14 residues. The CDR3 reads CASSRSTGNTEAFF. The CDR3 DNA is TGCGCCAGCAGCAGATCGACAGGAAACACTGAAGCTTTCTTT.

The chain carries TRBV19 and TRBJ1-1; D call uncertain. CDR3 length equals 14 residues. The V end was cut by 1 base, the J end by 1 base, with 7 bases between. Per the germline V gene, CDR1 is LNHDA and CDR2 is SQIVND (reference sequence). The CDR3 loop reads CASSIVAGNTEAFF. The CDR3 DNA follows: TGTGCCAGTAGTATAGTTGCCGGGAACACTGAAGCTTTCTTT.

This rearrangement joins TRBV19 to TRBJ2-1; 12 nucleotides align to TRBD2. The junction had 15 bases not matched to a gene; V was cut back by 7 bases and J by 8 bases. The V gene's germline CDR1 is LNHDA and CDR2 SQIVND (reference sequence). This CDR3 has 17 amino acids. The CDR3 protein is CASMSLGLAGVSDEQFF. The CDR3 nucleotides are TGTGCCAGTATGTCCCTGGGACTAGCGGGCGTCTCCGATGAGCAGTTCTTC.

This clone has only one observation. The rearrangement joins TRBV7-9 to TRBJ2-7; D tentatively reads TRBD1 or TRBD2 (5 bases each). The CDR3 loop spans 14 amino acids. Germline CDR1 reads SEHNR; CDR2 reads FQNEAQ (reference sequence). Trimming removed 0 bases from V and 2 bases from J, with 8 bases in between. In DNA form, the CDR3 reads TGTGCCAGCAGCTTAGCGGGGGTCACCTACGAGCAGTACGTC. Translation: CASSLAGVTYEQYV.